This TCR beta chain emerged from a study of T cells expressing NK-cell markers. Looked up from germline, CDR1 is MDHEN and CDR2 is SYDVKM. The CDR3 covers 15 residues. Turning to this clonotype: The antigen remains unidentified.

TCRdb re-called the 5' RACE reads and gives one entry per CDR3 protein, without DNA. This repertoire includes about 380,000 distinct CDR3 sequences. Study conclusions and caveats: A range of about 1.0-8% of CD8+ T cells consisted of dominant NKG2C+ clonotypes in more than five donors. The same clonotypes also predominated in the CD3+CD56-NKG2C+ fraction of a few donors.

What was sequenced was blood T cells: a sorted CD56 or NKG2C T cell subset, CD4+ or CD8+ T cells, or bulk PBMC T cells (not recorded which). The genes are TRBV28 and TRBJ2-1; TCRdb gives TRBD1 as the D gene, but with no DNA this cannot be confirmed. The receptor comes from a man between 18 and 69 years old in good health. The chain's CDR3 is CASSGTLSSYNEQFF.